This T cell receptor beta chain emerged from a study of OX40 agonist ivuxolimab in advanced cancers. On the study more broadly: Hepatocellular carcinoma, melanoma, renal cell or head and neck cancer affected the dose-escalation patients. Earlier anti-PD-1, anti-PD-L1 or anti-CTLA-4 therapy was permitted; around 40% had received some. General study points: Expanded clones belonging to CD8+ T cells outnumbered, on average, those of CD4+.

Libraries were prepared by immunoSEQ multiplex PCR; TCRdb keeps only in-frame clonotypes and omits some of them. This sample has 55,000 to 85,000 clones, with 70% to 90% found just once. In germline, CDR1 is MNHNS, CDR2 SASEGT. The CDR3 is 15 residues long. V lost 2 bases to trimming and J lost 5 bases; unmatched junction nucleotides: 5. For this clone: Its cognate antigen is unknown.

This chain links TRBV6-1 with TRBJ2-5; TRBD1 agrees at 10 bases. This specimen consisted of CD4+ or CD8+ T cells sorted from blood, obtained in a trial of the OX40 agonist ivuxolimab. The receptor's source is an adult with an advanced solid tumor such as melanoma, head and neck, liver or kidney cancer. The CDR3 DNA reads as TGTGCCAGCAGTGAAAGGACAGGGGGTAGGGAGACCCAGTACTTC. This gives the protein CASSERTGGRETQYF.